The entry below describes one TCR beta chain. Produced via immunoSEQ multiplex PCR; TCRdb's table is partial and in-frame only. This repertoire shows some 33,000 clones, around 87% found once; its top ten account for roughly a third. The data derive from a study of OX40 agonist ivuxolimab in advanced cancers. Germline lookup yields CDR1 GTSNPN and CDR2 SVGIG (reference sequence). Germline trimming cut 5 bases from V and 9 bases from J; bases unmatched to any gene: 9. This CDR3 has 14 residues. The source was CD4+ or CD8+ T cells sorted from blood, collected in a trial of the OX40 agonist ivuxolimab. This sequence joins TRBV30 and TRBJ1-6, with 8 bases matching TRBD1. The TCR sequence derives from an adult with an advanced solid tumor such as melanoma, head and neck, liver or kidney cancer. The CDR3 DNA follows: TGTGCCTGGGAGGAGGACAGGGCTTCTTCACCCCTCCACTTT. This gives the protein CAWEEDRASSPLHF.